This entry is about one T cell receptor beta chain. Here immunoSEQ multiplex PCR was the method, and the copy in TCRdb shows in-frame clones only, minus some. This sample has 250,000 or so clones; roughly four fifths occur once, and the top ten carry approximately 4.5%. This sample is drawn from a study of blood T cell repertoires in COVID-19. V shed 5 bases and J 1 base; nucleotides not matched to a gene: 2. The germline gives CDR1 SGHTA, CDR2 FQGNSA. CDR3 length: 14 amino acids. This chain uses TRBV7-2 with TRBJ1-5; 7 bases fit TRBD1. The material sequenced was peripheral blood. The receptor's source is a woman between 65 and 79 years old with acute or convalescent COVID-19. As DNA, the CDR3 is TGTGCCAGCAGCGCACAGGGGAGCAATCAGCCCCAGCATTTT. Its translation is CASSAQGSNQPQHF.